Below, one T cell receptor (beta chain) is given with its context. Its antigen is as yet unknown. Germline lookup yields CDR1 SGHNT and CDR2 YENEEA. The CDR3 spans 15 residues. V lost 6 bases and J lost 7; bases outside the gene matches: 11. The data stem from a study of T-cell memory formation after mild COVID-19. At the level of the study: Largely, the TCR clusters proved donor specific. General observations from the study: Clones that contracted from day 15 to 85 had balanced CD4/CD8; later expanders were CD4+ biased.

TCRdb re-derived calls from the 5' RACE reads in MiXCR, one entry per CDR3 protein. Here the sample spans 160,000 or so distinct CDR3 sequences, 25% to 40% being singletons. The chain employs TRBV11-3 and TRBJ2-2, with 7 bases aligning to TRBD2. The TCR comes from an adult woman who had mild COVID-19 (a few samples of this study predate the infection). Cell type and time point are not known. Sequencing was performed on PBMCs or a T cell subset sorted from them (not recorded which). CDR3 sequence: CASRPQSGAGGELFF. Written as DNA, the CDR3 is TGTGCCAGCAGACCTCAAAGCGGGGCTGGCGGGGAGCTGTTTTTT.